There are a few counts of the clone carrying this T cell receptor (beta chain). No antigen is known for it. This sample stems from a study of cytomegalovirus exposure and HLA in healthy donors. Study outcomes and limitations: A later analysis found common viral pathogens apparently linked to several of the most significant clusters.

Amplification used 60 Vbeta primers and 13 Jbeta primers. Assay: immunoSEQ multiplex PCR; the TCRdb copy retains only in-frame clones and omits some. The table shows under 250,000 clones, with 70% to 85% occurring only once. Germline loops: CDR1 MDHEN, CDR2 SYDVKM. V lost 5 bases and J 1 base, leaving 5 bases between the germline ends. This CDR3 is built from 12 residues. The TCR was taken from a male donor in good health and CMV-seronegative. The sample consisted of PBMCs. V and J are TRBV28 and TRBJ1-1; D gene uncertain. CDR3 amino acids: CASSPKNTEAFF. CDR3 in DNA: TGTGCCAGCAGTCCAAAGAACACTGAAGCTTTCTTT.